Shown below are 9 T cell receptor beta chains from a single sample sequenced in a study of shared T cell receptors in the human thymus. This table comes from immunoSEQ multiplex PCR, and its TCRdb copy is limited to in-frame clones, with some not included. The sample contains approximately 660,000 clones, more than 75% of which appear only once. These data were also reused for a study on human thymus T cells.

The sequenced sample consisted of thymocytes. These receptors originate from a boy younger than two with a congenital heart defect.

This clone was observed a handful of times. The chain links TRBV30 to TRBJ1-2; possible D gene TRBD1, 6 bases. The length of the CDR3 is 13 residues. With 7 bases removed from V and 2 bases from J, the gap between germline ends came to 14 bases. Germline V CDR1 and CDR2: GTSNPN, SVGIG (reference sequence). CDR3 region: CALPGHHNYGYTF. As DNA, the CDR3 is TGTGCCTTGCCGGGACACCACAACTATGGCTACACCTTC.

The chain links TRBV5-1 to TRBJ2-7, with TRBD2 matching over 7 bases. CDR1 is SGHRS and CDR2 is YFSETQ in the germline V gene. J lost 6 bases, V lost 1 base, and 19 bases had no gene match. The CDR3 length is 18 residues. The CDR3 sequence: CASSLWGSSGLCASEQYF. The CDR3 DNA follows: TGCGCCAGCAGCTTGTGGGGTAGTTCGGGACTATGCGCCTCCGAGCAGTACTTC. The full variable domain, in which reference TRBV5-1 and TRBJ2-7 provide the parts outside the CDR3, is KAGVTQTPRYLIKTRGQQVTLSCSPISGHRSVSWYQQTPGQGLQFLFEYFSETQRNKGNFPGRFSGRQFSNSRSEMNVSTLELGDSALYLCASSLWGSSGLCASEQYFGPGTRLTVT.

This chain joins TRBV6-5 and TRBJ1-1; 7 bases match TRBD1. This CDR3 is 14 amino acids long. Germline values: CDR1 MNHEY, CDR2 SVGAGI. V lost 4 bases, J lost 2 bases, and 4 bases stayed unmatched. The CDR3 region has the DNA TGTGCCAGCAGTTTTGGGACAGAAAACACTGAAGCTTTCTTT. Its protein is CASSFGTENTEAFF.

The chain employs TRBV29-1 and TRBJ2-5, with unresolved D. The CDR3 covers 11 residues. Trimming shortened V by 6 bases and J by 4 bases, and 9 bases separated the two germline ends. Germline values: CDR1 SQVTM, CDR2 ANQGSEA. CDR3 protein: CSVAGGETQYF. The CDR3 region has the DNA TGCAGCGTCGCCGGTGGAGAGACCCAGTACTTC.

The chain joins TRBV2 to TRBJ1-2; 12 nucleotides line up with TRBD1. Germline V CDR1 and CDR2: SNHLY, FYNNEI. The CDR3 loop spans 15 amino acids. Losses at the gene ends were 6 bases for V and 8 bases for J; bases not matched to a gene: 10. The DNA for the CDR3 is TGTGCCAGCAGCCGAAAGGGACAGGGGGCGAGGGGCTACACCTTC. The encoded protein is CASSRKGQGARGYTF.

The rearrangement joins TRBV5-6 to TRBJ2-7; 8 nucleotides line up with TRBD2. CDR3 length: 16 residues. Germline-derived CDR1 and CDR2 are SGHDT and YYEEEE. V dropped 4 bases and J dropped 4; count of bases not matched to a gene: 13. In nucleotides, the CDR3 is TGTGCCAGCAGCCCGGGGGCGGGGGGCGGAATTTACGAGCAGTACTTC. Encoded protein: CASSPGAGGGIYEQYF.

This clone was picked up a small number of times. The chain carries TRBV6-6 and TRBJ2-7; TRBD2 is a possible D gene (5 bases). Trimming shortened V by 5 bases and J by 1 base, and 12 bases separated the two germline ends. Germline V gene sequence: CDR1 MNHNY, CDR2 SVGAGI (reference sequence). The CDR3 spans 14 residues. DNA of the CDR3: TGTGCCAGCAGTCGCCGGGGAGTATCCTACGAGCAGTACTTC. It translates to CASSRRGVSYEQYF.

The V call is TRBV11-3, the J call TRBJ2-1, with 11 nucleotides matching TRBD2. Trimming removed 7 bases from V and 5 bases from J; junction bases left unmatched: 10. Germline assignment: CDR1 SGHNT and CDR2 YENEEA. CDR3 length: 16 amino acids. This CDR3 reads CASIHSGRAPHNEQFF. CDR3 in DNA: TGTGCCAGCATCCATAGCGGGAGGGCTCCTCACAATGAGCAGTTCTTC.

The genes are TRBV28 and TRBJ1-1; D not certain. The germline gives CDR1 MDHEN, CDR2 SYDVKM. The germline V and J ends were trimmed by 0 bases and 3 bases, with 5 bases remaining between them. The CDR3 has 13 amino acids. The CDR3 DNA reads as TGTGCCAGCAGTTTATGGGGAGACACTGAAGCTTTCTTT. Protein sequence: CASSLWGDTEAFF. Based on the CDR3 plus reference TRBV28 and TRBJ1-1, the full variable domain is DVKVTQSSRYLVKRTGEKVFLECVQDMDHENMFWYRQDPGLGLRLIYFSYDVKMKEKGDIPEGYSVSREKKERFSLILESASTNQTSMYLCASSLWGDTEAFFGQGTRLTVV.